These T cell receptor beta chains were read from a single sample in a study of blood T cell repertoires in COVID-19. This table comes from immunoSEQ multiplex PCR, and its TCRdb copy is limited to in-frame clones, with some not included. This table holds about 180,000 clones, approximately 78% found once. The specimen was peripheral blood. The receptors were sampled from a woman older than 75 with COVID-19, enrolled during active disease. Each CDR3 is given with its conserved first and last residue. Fields, in order: CDR3 protein, CDR3 DNA, clone size, V gene, J gene, D gene. The D gene is left open where the match is weak. A row's size may be missing; if present it is once, few, many or a size class.

CASRAGPQDEQYF,TGTGCCAGCAGGGCAGGCCCCCAGGACGAGCAGTACTTC,.,TRBV6-5,TRBJ2-7,.
CASSRTSGPVNEQFF,TGCGCCAGCAGCCGGACTAGCGGGCCCGTGAATGAGCAGTTCTTC,.,TRBV5-1,TRBJ2-1,TRBD2
CASSELVGGDTQYF,TGTGCCAGCAGTGAACTCGTAGGCGGGGATACGCAGTATTTT,once,TRBV2,TRBJ2-3,.
CASSRQGPYEQYF,TGTGCCAGCAGTAGGCAGGGGCCTTACGAGCAGTACTTC,.,TRBV6-5,TRBJ2-7,.
CASSQDGGRPGGRYEQFF,TGTGCCAGCAGCCAAGATGGGGGGCGACCAGGGGGCCGCTATGAGCAGTTCTTC,.,TRBV3-1/TRBV3-2,TRBJ2-1,TRBD1
CASSLDGGGHNEQFF,TGTGCCAGCAGCTTAGATGGGGGGGGCCACAATGAGCAGTTCTTC,.,TRBV7-2,TRBJ2-1,.
CASSPIVAGVETQYF,TGTGCCAGCAGTCCAATTGTAGCGGGGGTAGAGACCCAGTACTTC,.,TRBV6-2/TRBV6-3,TRBJ2-5,TRBD2
CASSFGGAADTQYF,TGTGCCAGCAGCTTCGGGGGGGCCGCAGATACGCAGTATTTT,.,TRBV7-6,TRBJ2-3,TRBD2
CASSVKYNEQFF,TGTGCCAGCAGCGTTAAATACAATGAGCAGTTCTTC,.,TRBV3-1/TRBV3-2,TRBJ2-1,.
CASSGLADSYSYEQYF,TGTGCCAGCAGTGGTCTAGCGGATAGCTACTCCTACGAGCAGTACTTC,once,TRBV2,TRBJ2-7,TRBD2
CASSPIAGGITDTQYF,TGCGCCAGCAGCCCGATAGCGGGAGGGATCACAGATACGCAGTATTTT,.,TRBV5-1,TRBJ2-3,TRBD2
CASSQSMGGYTF,TGTGCCAGCAGCCAGTCTATGGGCGGCTACACCTTC,.,TRBV3-1/TRBV3-2,TRBJ1-2,.
CAISGGGADTQYF,TGTGCCATCAGTGGCGGGGGCGCAGATACGCAGTATTTT,.,TRBV10-3,TRBJ2-3,.
CASSELAGADTQYF,TGTGCCAGCAGTGAACTAGCGGGAGCAGATACGCAGTATTTT,.,TRBV6-1,TRBJ2-3,TRBD2
CASSEVTGQPGYTF,TGTGCCAGCAGCGAGGTTACAGGACAACCCGGCTACACCTTC,.,TRBV2,TRBJ1-2,.
CASSLGRDSPTDTQYF,TGCGCCAGCAGCTTGGGGCGGGACTCTCCCACAGATACGCAGTATTTT,.,TRBV5-1,TRBJ2-3,.
CASSLGGVYEQYF,TGTGCCAGCAGTTTGGGGGGAGTTTACGAGCAGTACTTC,.,TRBV28,TRBJ2-7,.
CASSQDHGLGVPNNEQFF,TGTGCCAGCAGCCAAGATCATGGGCTAGGGGTTCCCAACAATGAGCAGTTCTTC,.,TRBV14,TRBJ2-1,.
CAIWAQPQHF,TGTGCCATCTGGGCTCAGCCCCAGCATTTT,few,TRBV10-3,TRBJ1-5,.
CASSLQGQETQYF,TGTGCCAGCAGCTTACAGGGTCAAGAGACCCAGTACTTC,.,TRBV5-6,TRBJ2-5,.
CASSFGFDSFSYEQYF,TGTGCCAGCAGTTTCGGATTCGACAGTTTCTCCTACGAGCAGTACTTC,.,TRBV27,TRBJ2-7,.
CASSPSGADTQYF,TGTGCCAGCTCACCATCAGGGGCAGATACGCAGTATTTT,.,TRBV18,TRBJ2-3,.